Listed here is a single T cell receptor (beta chain). The clone's antigen remains unknown. No qualities accompany the bases; no much larger clone lies one base away. Its CDR3 holds 12 amino acids, cysteine through phenylalanine. Just CDR3 DNA is preserved here, 36 bases in frame from base 1. Looking up the germline V gene yields CDR1 MDHEN and CDR2 SYDVKM. Trimming removed 6 bases from V and 10 bases from J, leaving 10 bases between the germline ends. This sample stems from a study of T cell responses to AZD1222 COVID-19 vaccine (dated by TCRdb to the early 2020s). Background for the entire study: AZD1222 recipients whose second dose came at about 4 weeks and those whose second dose came at about 12 weeks were combined into one group, since spike-specific TCR depth and breadth did not differ between the two schedules. Trial participants were enrolled into age subgroups of 18-55, 56-69 and 70-plus years, which contained around 150, 29 and 61 TCR-sequenced participants, respectively. TCR sequencing was performed for some 250 trial participants, of whom roughly 200 were given two doses of AZD1222 and approximately 26 were given two doses of MenACWY control vaccine. Study-wide conclusions, independent of this receptor: Most participants were white British and females outnumbered males, and the authors suggested that clonal diversity may have been underestimated. Reportedly, close to half of the unique spike-specific TCRs recognized epitopes lying outside the regions that are mutated in the B.1.351 and B.1.1.7 variants. In the small 56-69-year group, the increase in depth fell short of significance, most likely because of low power. After two AZD1222 doses, spike-specific TCR breadth and depth were significantly higher than at day 0 and than in MenACWY recipients. The vaccine-associated CD4 TCRs covered the entire spike protein, and the dominant responses fell in regions 160-218 and 743-854. Because no day 14 peak-response samples were available, the repertoires could be characterized only after the peak T cell response. Conclusions about previously exposed vaccinees are limited, since just five to seven AZD1222 recipients were seropositive for SARS-CoV-2 at baseline.

Sample time point, as interpreted from the label and publication: baseline before first vaccination. Vaccinee samples were obtained from the UK trials COV001 and COV002, which included a single-blind randomized controlled phase 2/3 trial of AZD1222 (ChAdOx1 nCoV-19) in healthy adults. For TCRbeta chain sequencing, PBMC samples were collected from trial participants at day 0 and at day 28 after the second dose. The CDR3 regions of human TCRbeta chains were subjected to immunosequencing. The source study handled its data this way. Repertoire TCRs were checked for matches against a reference library of SARS-CoV-2-specific TCRs that had been generated using the MIRA antigen-specificity platform. Breadth was defined as the fraction of unique TCRs that were SARS-CoV-2-associated. Depth was defined as the fraction of total T cells that were SARS-CoV-2-associated. Each spike-specific TCR was assigned to its reactive spike region and to a CD4 or CD8 class using the MIRA data. Log10-transformed breadth and depth values were compared by one-way ANOVA with Sidak's multiple comparisons tests. TCRdb's version of the immuneACCESS table is confined to in-frame rearrangements and falls short of the full clone set. An unresolved V gene accounts for under half of the shortfall where checked; the remainder is of unknown origin. From that table come the V and J calls and clone size; the DNA was used to work out D and trimming. This sample has more than 100,000 clones in its table, and approximately 88% of those were observed once. Of the sample, approximately 5.4% falls within the top ten clones.

The receptor was isolated from an adult in good health. Recombination connected TRBV28 to TRBJ1-6; the D gene is perhaps TRBD1, from 5 matching bases. The source was peripheral blood, collected on day 0 of AZD1222 vaccination. At the DNA level, the sequence is TGTGCCAGCAGACCCTGGGACTCACCCCTCCACTTT. Its protein is CASRPWDSPLHF.